This T cell receptor (beta chain) was identified during a study of T cell responses to AZD1222 COVID-19 vaccine. On this clone itself: The antigen remains undetermined.

Data came from immunoSEQ multiplex PCR; TCRdb stores just in-frame clones and leaves some out. The repertoire has approximately 150,000 clones, approximately 90% of them found once; the top ten carry less than 3%. Points from the study as a whole: Samples come after the peak T cell response, not at day 14. Clonal diversity was possibly underestimated, and white British individuals and females predominated among donors.

The germline V gene encodes CDR1 MGHDK and CDR2 SYGVNS. The CDR3 is 13 amino acids. With V trimmed by 5 bases and J by 5 bases, 5 bases remained unmatched. This clonotype was sampled from an adult in good health. Source: peripheral blood, taken on day 0 of AZD1222 vaccination. The chain uses TRBV25-1 and TRBJ1-1, with 7 bases aligning to TRBD1. CDR3 residues: CASSTQGGTEAFF. The CDR3 DNA reads as TGTGCCAGCAGTACTCAGGGGGGGACTGAAGCTTTCTTT.